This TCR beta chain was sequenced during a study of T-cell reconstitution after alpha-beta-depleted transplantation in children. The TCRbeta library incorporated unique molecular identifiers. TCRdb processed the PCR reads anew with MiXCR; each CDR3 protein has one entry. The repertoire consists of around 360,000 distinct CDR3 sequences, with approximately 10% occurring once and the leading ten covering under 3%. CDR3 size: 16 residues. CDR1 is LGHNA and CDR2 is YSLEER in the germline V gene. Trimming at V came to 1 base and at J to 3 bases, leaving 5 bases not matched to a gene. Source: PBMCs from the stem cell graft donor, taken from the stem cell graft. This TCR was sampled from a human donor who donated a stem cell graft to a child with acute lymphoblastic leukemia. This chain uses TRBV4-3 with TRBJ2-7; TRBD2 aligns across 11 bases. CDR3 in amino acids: CASSQGQLAGDYEQYF. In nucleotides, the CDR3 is TGCGCCAGCAGCCAAGGTCAACTAGCGGGAGACTACGAGCAGTACTTC.